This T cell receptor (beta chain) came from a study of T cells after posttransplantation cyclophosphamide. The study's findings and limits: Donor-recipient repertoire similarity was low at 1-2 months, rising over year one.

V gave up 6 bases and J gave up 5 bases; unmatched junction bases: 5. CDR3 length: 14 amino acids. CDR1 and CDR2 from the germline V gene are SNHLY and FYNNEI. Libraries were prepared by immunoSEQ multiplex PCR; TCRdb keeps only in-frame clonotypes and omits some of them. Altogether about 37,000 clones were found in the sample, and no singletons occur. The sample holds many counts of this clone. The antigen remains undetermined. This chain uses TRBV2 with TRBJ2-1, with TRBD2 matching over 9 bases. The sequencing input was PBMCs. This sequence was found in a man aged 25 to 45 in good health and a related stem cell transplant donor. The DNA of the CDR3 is TGTGCCAGCAGACGACTAGCGGACAACAATGAGCAGTTCTTC. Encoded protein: CASRRLADNNEQFF.